This T cell receptor (beta chain) was recovered during a study of T cells in tuberculosis. Study results and caveats: The TCR-beta difference was not significant; alpha differences partly reflected length.

The CDR3 is made up of 15 amino acids. Germline trimming cut 3 bases from V and 3 bases from J; bases unmatched to any gene: 9. Germline V gene lookup returns CDR1 SGDLS and CDR2 YYNGEE. Libraries were prepared by immunoSEQ multiplex PCR; TCRdb keeps only in-frame clonotypes and omits some of them. The sample lists tens of thousands of clones, around 96% seen once, with 7% to 9% in the top ten. To note about this clone: The antigen is not known.

J is TRBJ2-7 and V is TRBV9; 7 nucleotides line up with TRBD2. The origin of this receptor is a donor aged 5-35 years with latent tuberculosis or without tuberculosis infection. The sequenced sample was PBMCs. For the CDR3, the DNA is TGTGCCAGCAGCGCCGCCAGGCGGGGGAACTACGAGCAGTACTTC. Translating it yields CASSAARRGNYEQYF.